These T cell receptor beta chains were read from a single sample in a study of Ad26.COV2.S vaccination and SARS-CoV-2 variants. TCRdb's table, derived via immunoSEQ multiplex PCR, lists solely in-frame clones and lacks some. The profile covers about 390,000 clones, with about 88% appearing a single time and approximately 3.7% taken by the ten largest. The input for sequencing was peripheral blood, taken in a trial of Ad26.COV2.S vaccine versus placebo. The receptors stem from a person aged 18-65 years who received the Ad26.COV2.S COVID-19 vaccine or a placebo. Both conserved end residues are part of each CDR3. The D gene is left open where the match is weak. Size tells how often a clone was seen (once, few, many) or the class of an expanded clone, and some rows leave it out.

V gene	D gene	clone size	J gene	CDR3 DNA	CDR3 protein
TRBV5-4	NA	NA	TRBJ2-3	TGTGCCAGCAGAACAGACCCGGAGACAGCTACAGATACGCAGTATTTT	CASRTDPETATDTQYF
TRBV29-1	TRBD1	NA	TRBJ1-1	TGCAGCGGGAACAGGGGTGGGGACACTGAAGCTTTCTTT	CSGNRGGDTEAFF
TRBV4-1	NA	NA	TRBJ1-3	TGCGCCAGCAGCCACCCCTTTCAGGGAAACACCATATATTTT	CASSHPFQGNTIYF
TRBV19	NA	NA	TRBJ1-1	TGTGCCAGTAGTATGGTGACAGGAAACGAACAAGCTTTCTTT	CASSMVTGNEQAFF
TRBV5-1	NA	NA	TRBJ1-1	TGCGCCAGCAGCCGTTCCCGCACTGAAGCTTTCTTT	CASSRSRTEAFF
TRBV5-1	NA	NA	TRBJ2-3	TGCGCCAGCAGCTTGTCCCAGGGCACAGATACGCAGTATTTT	CASSLSQGTDTQYF
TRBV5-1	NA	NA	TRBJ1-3	TGCGCCAGCAGCTTGGACTTCCGAGTCTCTGGAAACACCATATATTTT	CASSLDFRVSGNTIYF
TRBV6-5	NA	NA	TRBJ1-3	TGTGCCAGCAGTTCCGGGACGGCCGTCTCTGGAAACACCATATATTTT	CASSSGTAVSGNTIYF
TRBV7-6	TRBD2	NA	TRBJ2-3	TGTGCCAGCAGCCATGGACTAGCTGCTAGCACAGATACGCAGTATTTT	CASSHGLAASTDTQYF
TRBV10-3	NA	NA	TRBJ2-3	TGTGCCATCAGTGAGACTTACAGTACTTTGGATTTT	CAISETYSTLDF
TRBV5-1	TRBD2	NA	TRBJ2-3	TGCGCCAGCAGCTCTAGCGGGGGGAGGACAGATACGCAGTATTTT	CASSSSGGRTDTQYF
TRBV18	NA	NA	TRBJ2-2	TGTGCCAGCTCACCAATGGATACCGGGGAGCTGTTTTTT	CASSPMDTGELFF
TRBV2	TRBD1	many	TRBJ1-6	TGTGCCAGCAGGGTACAGGGGACCGATAATTCACCCCTCCACTTT	CASRVQGTDNSPLHF
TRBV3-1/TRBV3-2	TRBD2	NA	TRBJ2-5	TGTGCCAGCAGCCAAGAGACTAGCGGGCAAGAGACCCAGTACTTC	CASSQETSGQETQYF
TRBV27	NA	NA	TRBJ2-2	TGTGCCAGCAGTTTAGTTGGGGGACCGGGCGGGGAGCTGTTTTTT	CASSLVGGPGGELFF
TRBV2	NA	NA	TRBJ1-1	TGTGCCAGCAGTGTGAGTTACACCCGCACTGAAGCTTTCTTT	CASSVSYTRTEAFF
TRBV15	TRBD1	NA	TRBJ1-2	TGTGCCACCAGCAGCCCCGGGACAGGGGGTTGGGATGGCTACACCTTC	CATSSPGTGGWDGYTF
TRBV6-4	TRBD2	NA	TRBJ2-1	TGTGCCAGCAGTGGGGGACTAGCGGGCAATGAGCAGTTCTTC	CASSGGLAGNEQFF
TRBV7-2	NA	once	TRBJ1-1	TGTGCCAGCAGCTTAGGGGCCTCGTCGAACACTGAAGCTTTCTTT	CASSLGASSNTEAFF
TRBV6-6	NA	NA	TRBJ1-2	TGTGCCAGCAGTTACCCAGGACAGTCTAACTATGGCTACACCTTC	CASSYPGQSNYGYTF
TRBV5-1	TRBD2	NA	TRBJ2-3	TGCGCCAGCAGCTCGGGACTAGCGGGGCACACAGATACGCAGTATTTT	CASSSGLAGHTDTQYF
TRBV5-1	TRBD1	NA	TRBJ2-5	TGCGCCAGCAGCCCAGGACAGGGGGCTCAAGAGACCCAGTACTTC	CASSPGQGAQETQYF
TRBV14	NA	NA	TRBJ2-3	TGTGCCAGCAGCCACTTTCCAAGGGGATCGACAGATACGCAGTATTTT	CASSHFPRGSTDTQYF
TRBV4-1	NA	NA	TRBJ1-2	TGCGCCAGCAGCCAACCCGACCGCCAGGGTGGCTACACCTTC	CASSQPDRQGGYTF
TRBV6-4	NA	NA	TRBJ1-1	TGTGCCAGCAGTGACTCCCACAGGAGGCGAATCTTT	CASSDSHRRRIF
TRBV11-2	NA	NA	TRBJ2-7	TGTGCCAGCAGCTTAGGGTTACGGGCCCAACTGGGCTACGAGCAGTACTTC	CASSLGLRAQLGYEQYF